The clone carrying this T cell receptor beta chain was seen only a few times. The V segment lost 8 bases and the J segment 5 bases; nucleotides outside the gene matches: 6. This CDR3 spans 13 amino acids. Looked up from germline, CDR1 is MNHEY and CDR2 is SMNVEV (reference sequence). This entry comes from a study of T cells in Graves' hyperthyroidism and ophthalmopathy. Clinical symptoms, serum thyroxine and TRAb, thyroid ultrasound and orbital computed tomography were used for the diagnoses. Fresh peripheral blood, around 10 ml, yielded the PBMCs. The source material, RNA transcripts, was used to amplify TCR beta CDR3 regions. First-round RT-PCR targeting the TCR CDR3 was performed with the HTBI primer set. TCRdb processed the multiplex PCR reads anew with MiXCR; each CDR3 protein has one entry. The top ten hold roughly a fifth of the sample, which has about 400,000 distinct CDR3 sequences, about 15% seen once.

This chain uses TRBV27 with TRBJ1-5; 7 positions agree with TRBD1. Specimen: blood. This TCR came from a woman between 55 and 75 years old with Graves' ophthalmopathy. The CDR3 loop reads CASSDRWDQPQHF. CDR3 nucleotide sequence: TGTGCCAGCTCGGACAGGTGGGATCAGCCCCAGCATTTT.